This is a list of T cell receptor beta chains from one sample in a study of CD8+CD57+ T cells in acquired aplastic anemia. TCRdb redid the calling of the reads with MiXCR, one entry per CDR3 protein. Of 200,000 to 250,000 distinct CDR3 sequences in the sample, over 60% were seen once. The specimen sequenced was sorted CD4+, CD8+, or CD8+CD57+ T cells (not recorded which) from PBMCs. Receptors were obtained from a human donor in good health. CDR3s include the opening cysteine and the closing phenylalanine or tryptophan. The D gene is left open where the match is weak. Some rows mark clone size as missing; the rest say once, few, many or name a class of expanded clone.

clone_size: many
v_call: TRBV27
d_call: -
j_call: TRBJ2-7
cdr3_aa: CASSGKSYEQYF
cdr3_nt: TGTGCCAGCAGTGGGAAGAGTTACGAGCAGTACTTC

clone_size: -
v_call: TRBV2
d_call: -
j_call: TRBJ2-5
cdr3_aa: CASSVQGGGETQYF
cdr3_nt: TGTGCCAGCAGTGTGCAGGGGGGAGGAGAGACCCAGTACTTC

clone_size: -
v_call: TRBV29-1
d_call: -
j_call: TRBJ1-1
cdr3_aa: CSVEVAGLNTEAFF
cdr3_nt: TGCAGCGTTGAAGTCGCAGGGCTGAACACTGAAGCTTTCTTT

clone_size: -
v_call: TRBV7-3
d_call: -
j_call: TRBJ2-1
cdr3_aa: CASSGADGEQFF
cdr3_nt: TGTGCCAGCAGCGGCGCCGACGGTGAGCAGTTCTTC

clone_size: few
v_call: TRBV15
d_call: -
j_call: TRBJ1-6
cdr3_aa: CATSRGVSSNSPLHF
cdr3_nt: TGTGCCACCAGCAGGGGCGTCAGCAGTAATTCACCCCTCCACTTT

clone_size: -
v_call: TRBV29-1
d_call: -
j_call: TRBJ1-2
cdr3_aa: CSVEEGFYGYTF
cdr3_nt: TGCAGCGTTGAAGAGGGGTTCTATGGCTACACCTTC

clone_size: -
v_call: TRBV5-1
d_call: -
j_call: TRBJ2-7
cdr3_aa: CASSLVDDDEQYF
cdr3_nt: TGCGCCAGCAGCTTGGTAGACGACGACGAGCAGTACTTC

clone_size: few
v_call: TRBV7-9
d_call: TRBD1
j_call: TRBJ2-3
cdr3_aa: CASSKDRDTQYF
cdr3_nt: TGTGCCAGCAGCAAGGACAGGGATACGCAGTATTTT

clone_size: few
v_call: TRBV30
d_call: -
j_call: TRBJ2-1
cdr3_aa: CAWSVFNNEQFF
cdr3_nt: TGTGCCTGGAGTGTTTTTAACAATGAGCAGTTCTTC

clone_size: -
v_call: TRBV7-9
d_call: -
j_call: TRBJ2-5
cdr3_aa: CASSQEGIAQETQYF
cdr3_nt: TGTGCCAGCAGCCAAGAGGGGATCGCCCAAGAGACCCAGTACTTC

clone_size: -
v_call: TRBV6-1
d_call: -
j_call: TRBJ1-5
cdr3_aa: CASIESVDQPQHF
cdr3_nt: TGTGCCAGCATCGAGTCAGTCGACCAGCCCCAGCATTTT

clone_size: many
v_call: TRBV4-1
d_call: -
j_call: TRBJ1-2
cdr3_aa: CASSQEADLLYGYTF
cdr3_nt: TGCGCCAGCAGCCAAGAGGCAGACCTTCTCTATGGCTACACCTTC

clone_size: many
v_call: TRBV9
d_call: TRBD2
j_call: TRBJ2-7
cdr3_aa: CASSVGLAGAYEQYF
cdr3_nt: TGTGCCAGCAGCGTAGGACTAGCGGGGGCCTACGAGCAGTACTTC

clone_size: -
v_call: TRBV7-8
d_call: -
j_call: TRBJ2-7
cdr3_aa: CASSLGSLPLYEQYF
cdr3_nt: TGTGCCAGCAGCTTAGGTAGCCTTCCCCTCTACGAGCAGTACTTC

clone_size: few
v_call: TRBV27
d_call: -
j_call: TRBJ2-1
cdr3_aa: CASSLSRPSYNEQFF
cdr3_nt: TGTGCCAGCAGTTTAAGCAGACCCTCCTACAATGAGCAGTTCTTC

clone_size: few
v_call: TRBV7-2
d_call: -
j_call: TRBJ2-7
cdr3_aa: CASRAISTGSEQYF
cdr3_nt: TGTGCCAGCAGGGCGATCTCGACAGGATCCGAGCAGTACTTC